Presented here are 30 T cell receptor beta chains from one specimen sequenced in a study of radiation and T cells in renal cell carcinoma. Sample time point: blood 4 weeks post-SBRT, at nephrectomy. As to treatment: 15 Gy SBRT to primary tumor, nephrectomy 4 weeks later. TCRdb keeps only in-frame clones here, not all; method: immunoSEQ multiplex PCR. The sample records approximately 150,000 clones, approximately 86% being singletons. Source: blood, taken from a patient whose treatment included radiotherapy and nephrectomy. These receptors all stem from a woman between 45 and 65 years old with renal cell carcinoma.

V is TRBV19 and J is TRBJ2-7; D is uncertain. V lost 6 bases and J 3 bases, leaving 12 bases between the germline ends. Per germline, CDR1 LNHDA and CDR2 SQIVND (reference sequence). This CDR3 region has 13 residues. CDR3 loop: CASRGGKSYEQYF. The CDR3 DNA follows: TGTGCCAGTAGGGGTGGGAAGAGCTACGAGCAGTACTTC.

This clone is a singleton in its sample. This sequence joins TRBV5-1 and TRBJ1-4, with no clear D. The CDR3 has 15 amino acids. Trimming took off 0 bases at V and 5 bases at J, with 11 bases between the two ends. In germline, CDR1 is SGHRS, CDR2 YFSETQ. This chain's CDR3 is CASSLAVGKNEKLFF. CDR3 coding DNA: TGCGCCAGCAGCTTGGCCGTAGGGAAGAATGAAAAACTGTTTTTT.

This clone was picked up one time. CDR3 nucleotides: TGTGCCAGCAGCTCAGCCCTAGCGGGGGGCACAGATACGCAGTATTTT. Translated, it gives CASSSALAGGTDTQYF. The J gene is TRBJ2-3, the V gene TRBV5-5; 10 bases agree with TRBD2. The CDR3 has 16 amino acids. Germline V gene lookup returns CDR1 SGHKS and CDR2 YYEKEE (reference sequence). V was pared by 3 bases and J by 1 base, with 5 bases of the junction left unmatched.

J is TRBJ1-2 and V is TRBV30; D uncertain. The V gene's germline CDR1 is GTSNPN and CDR2 SVGIG (reference sequence). V was clipped by 0 bases and J by 0 bases, with 8 bases between them. The CDR3 contains 14 residues. For the CDR3, the DNA is TGTGCCTGGAGTGTACCCGGCTCTAACTATGGCTACACCTTC. Translation: CAWSVPGSNYGYTF.

The J gene is TRBJ2-2, the V gene TRBV29-1; weak D call: TRBD2 (6 bases). With 7 bases removed from V and 4 bases from J, the gap between germline ends came to 16 bases. CDR1 is SQVTM, CDR2 ANQGSEA, per germline. The CDR3 is 14 amino acids. The CDR3 DNA follows: TGCAGCGCTCAACACGGGGGAATCACCGGGGAGCTGTTTTTT. Translated, it gives CSAQHGGITGELFF.

The chain employs TRBV7-2 and TRBJ2-5, with TRBD2 identical over 7 bases. CDR3 length equals 13 residues. The junction had 11 bases not matched to a gene; V was cut back by 11 bases and J by 5 bases. Germline V gene sequence: CDR1 SGHTA, CDR2 FQGNSA. DNA for the CDR3: TGTGCCGGCTCGGGCGGGAGAGGGGAGACCCAGTACTTC. Protein product: CAGSGGRGETQYF.

CDR3: CASSERERGASYEQYF. The CDR3 nucleotides read TGTGCCAGCAGTGAAAGGGAGAGGGGGGCCTCCTACGAGCAGTACTTC. This rearrangement joins TRBV2 to TRBJ2-7; D tentatively fits TRBD1 or TRBD2 (6 bases each). The CDR3 is made up of 16 amino acids. Germline CDR1 and CDR2: SNHLY and FYNNEI. V dropped 2 bases and J dropped 0 bases, with 14 bases sitting between them. Together with reference TRBV2 and TRBJ2-7, the CDR3 gives the full variable domain: EPEVTQTPSHQVTQMGQEVILRCVPISNHLYFYWYRQILGQKVEFLVSFYNNEISEKSEIFDDQFSVERPDGSNFTLKIRSTKLEDSAMYFCASSERERGASYEQYFGPGTRLTVT.

This clone was counted only a few times. The chain has TRBV10-2 and TRBJ1-1; weak D call: TRBD1 (5 bases). Trimming stripped 8 bases from V and 4 bases from J, with 14 bases between. Germline values: CDR1 WSHSY, CDR2 SAAADI. The length of the CDR3 is 13 residues. This CDR3 reads CASLRAEGTEAFF. CDR3 nucleotide sequence: TGCGCCAGCCTCAGGGCAGAGGGCACTGAAGCTTTCTTT.

The V and J genes are TRBV28 and TRBJ1-1; D is unresolved. Trimming removed 10 bases at V and 11 bases at J, with 23 bases between. The CDR3 contains 13 residues. The germline gives CDR1 MDHEN, CDR2 SYDVKM. In DNA form, the CDR3 reads TGTGCCACCCAGTCCGGGCATACTTCGCAGGCTTTCTTT. Protein: CATQSGHTSQAFF.

The sample holds one count of this clone. The rearrangement uses TRBV5-1 and TRBJ2-7; D call uncertain. The ends were cut back, 3 bases at V and 2 bases at J, with 15 bases in the middle. From germline, CDR1 is SGHRS and CDR2 YFSETQ. The CDR3 sequence is 15 residues long. The CDR3 spells CASSSMVTSTYEQYF. CDR3 nucleotides: TGCGCCAGCAGCTCGATGGTGACATCCACCTACGAGCAGTACTTC.

The chain couples TRBV5-1 to TRBJ2-1; D perhaps matches TRBD2 (6 bases). V dropped 3 bases and J dropped 8 bases, with 12 bases sitting between them. The germline gives CDR1 SGHRS, CDR2 YFSETQ. The CDR3 is 13 residues long. CDR3 protein: CASSYRLGHEQFF. CDR3 sequence (DNA): TGCGCCAGCAGCTACAGACTAGGCCATGAGCAGTTCTTC. The full variable domain, with the rest looked up from reference TRBV5-1 and TRBJ2-1, is KAGVTQTPRYLIKTRGQQVTLSCSPISGHRSVSWYQQTPGQGLQFLFEYFSETQRNKGNFPGRFSGRQFSNSRSEMNVSTLELGDSALYLCASSYRLGHEQFFGPGTRLTVL.

The chain joins TRBV6-5 to TRBJ1-2, with a tentative D call TRBD1 (5 bases). Looked up from germline, CDR1 is MNHEY and CDR2 is SVGAGI. With 6 bases removed from V and 6 bases from J, the gap between germline ends came to 14 bases. This CDR3 is 13 amino acids long. CDR3 DNA sequence: TGTGCCAGCAGCTTGGGAGGGGAAGATGGCTACACCTTC. It yields the protein CASSLGGEDGYTF.

This clone showed up just once. This chain joins TRBV5-8 and TRBJ1-5, with D hard to call. V lost 2 bases to trimming and J lost 3 bases, with 9 bases between them. Germline V lookup: CDR1 SGHTS, CDR2 YDEGEE. The CDR3 loop spans 14 amino acids. CDR3 in DNA: TGTGCCAGCAGCTTTCCCGGGAACAATCAGCCCCAGCATTTT. Encoded protein: CASSFPGNNQPQHF.

The chain carries TRBV5-1 and TRBJ2-1; the match to TRBD2 covers 11 bases. Trimming took 4 bases from V and 4 from J; bases not matched to a gene: 4. The CDR3 totals 15 residues. The V gene's germline CDR1 is SGHRS and CDR2 YFSETQ. CDR3 sequence reads: CASSSTSGGYNEQFF. In DNA, the CDR3 is TGCGCCAGCAGCAGTACTAGCGGGGGATACAATGAGCAGTTCTTC.

The rearrangement joins TRBV2 to TRBJ2-7, with 9 bases lining up with TRBD1. This CDR3 spans 13 amino acids. Germline-derived CDR1 and CDR2 are SNHLY and FYNNEI. V lost 6 bases and J lost 6; bases outside the gene matches: 6. The CDR3 DNA is TGTGCCAGCAGCCGGGACAGGGAGTCCGAGCAGTACTTC. This translates into CASSRDRESEQYF.

The V call is TRBV13, the J call TRBJ2-5; no definite D call. V lost 1 base to trimming and J lost 3 bases, with 9 bases between them. This CDR3 contains 14 residues. CDR1 and CDR2 from the germline V gene are PRHDT and FYEKMQ (reference sequence). The CDR3 sequence: CASSLVGSEETQYF. CDR3 sequence (DNA): TGTGCCAGCAGCTTAGTAGGCAGTGAAGAGACCCAGTACTTC.

This clone was counted between two and nine times. The V and J genes are TRBV6-1 and TRBJ1-6; D remains ambiguous. V gave up 5 bases and J gave up 9 bases, with 14 bases separating them. CDR1 is MNHNS, CDR2 SASEGT, per germline. The CDR3 spans 14 residues. CDR3 nucleotides: TGTGCCAGCAGTCACGAAGGTCTCCCTTCACCCCTCCACTTT. This sequence encodes CASSHEGLPSPLHF.

The V and J genes are TRBV4-1 and TRBJ2-7; 11 nucleotides agree with TRBD2. The CDR3 has 20 amino acids. The germline gives CDR1 MGHRA, CDR2 YSYEKL. The V gene end was trimmed by 0 bases and the J gene end by 3 bases; junction bases not matched to a gene: 16. The CDR3 loop is CASSQDRLTSGTKSDYEQYF. The CDR3 nucleotides read TGCGCCAGCAGCCAAGATAGGTTGACTAGCGGGACCAAATCGGACTACGAGCAGTACTTC.

The chain couples TRBV28 to TRBJ2-7; 9 nucleotides align to TRBD1. Looked up from germline, CDR1 is MDHEN and CDR2 is SYDVKM. The V and J ends lost 6 bases and 1 base, in that order; junction bases with no gene match: 4. The CDR3 has 14 residues. CDR3 amino acids: CASSRDRASYEQYF. CDR3 coding DNA: TGTGCCAGCAGCCGGGACAGGGCGTCCTACGAGCAGTACTTC.

J is TRBJ2-3 and V is TRBV21-1; the D segment call TRBD2 is taken from the table without a DNA check. TRBV21-1 corresponds to a pseudogene. The CDR3 covers 20 residues. The CDR3 spells CASSSRTRKGIKGDTDTQYF. In DNA, the CDR3 is TGTGCCAGCAGCTCTCGGACTAGGAAGGGAATTAAAGGGGACACAGATACGCAGTATTTT.

V gene TRBV15 combines with J gene TRBJ2-2; 8 nucleotides agree with TRBD1. Germline loops: CDR1 LNHNV, CDR2 YYDKDF (reference sequence). The ends lost 0 bases at V and 5 bases at J; junction bases unmatched: 14. The CDR3 is 19 amino acids. The DNA for the CDR3 is TGTGCCACCAGCAGAGATATTACGGACAGGGAAATATATACCGGGGAGCTGTTTTTT. Amino acids: CATSRDITDREIYTGELFF. The full variable domain, in which reference TRBV15 and TRBJ2-2 provide the parts outside the CDR3, is DAMVIQNPRYQVTQFGKPVTLSCSQTLNHNVMYWYQQKSSQAPKLLFHYYDKDFNNEADTPDNFQSRRPNTSFCFLDIRSPGLGDTAMYLCATSRDITDREIYTGELFFGEGSRLTVL.

The sample holds a few counts of this clone. The rearrangement uses TRBV28 and TRBJ1-1; D unresolved. The V end lost 6 bases, the J end lost 0 bases, and 17 bases lay between the germline ends. Per the germline V gene, CDR1 is MDHEN and CDR2 is SYDVKM. The CDR3 is 16 residues long. This CDR3 reads CASSSLRWGVNTEAFF. In DNA, the CDR3 is TGTGCCAGCAGCTCTCTGAGATGGGGAGTGAACACTGAAGCTTTCTTT.

This chain joins TRBV5-1 and TRBJ2-4, with 14 bases lining up with TRBD2. CDR1 is SGHRS, CDR2 YFSETQ, per germline. After removal of 4 bases from V and 11 bases from J, the junction contained 8 bases not matched to a gene. The CDR3 runs 15 residues. CDR3 loop: CASSLRTSGGPVQYF. DNA for the CDR3: TGCGCCAGCAGCCTTAGGACTAGCGGGGGGCCTGTTCAGTACTTC. Together with reference TRBV5-1 and TRBJ2-4, the CDR3 gives the full variable domain: KAGVTQTPRYLIKTRGQQVTLSCSPISGHRSVSWYQQTPGQGLQFLFEYFSETQRNKGNFPGRFSGRQFSNSRSEMNVSTLELGDSALYLCASSLRTSGGPVQYFGAGTRLSVL.

V gene TRBV6-1 combines with J gene TRBJ1-3; D is uncertain. This CDR3 is built from 13 residues. Germline V gene sequence: CDR1 MNHNS, CDR2 SASEGT. Trimming stripped 6 bases from V and 1 base from J, with 7 bases between. The CDR3 region is CASRRESGNTIYF. The CDR3 DNA follows: TGTGCCAGCAGAAGGGAATCTGGAAACACCATATATTTT.

For the CDR3, the DNA is TGTGCCAGCAGTGTACAGCATAGCAATCAGCCCCAGCATTTT. It translates to CASSVQHSNQPQHF. This rearrangement joins TRBV6-1 to TRBJ1-5; no reliable D call. The CDR3 totals 14 residues. From germline, CDR1 is MNHNS and CDR2 SASEGT. Trimming took 4 bases from V and 0 from J, leaving 7 bases between them.

The chain combines TRBV5-1 with TRBJ2-5, with 10 bases that match TRBD2. The CDR3 sequence is 15 residues long. Germline V gene data show CDR1 as SGHRS and CDR2 as YFSETQ. J lost 2 bases, V lost 0 bases, and 1 base had no gene match. The CDR3 region is CASSLGTSGQETQYF. In nucleotides, the CDR3 is TGCGCCAGCAGCTTGGGGACTAGCGGACAAGAGACCCAGTACTTC.

This clone appeared once. This chain joins TRBV29-1 and TRBJ2-2; no clear D gene. CDR3 length: 13 residues. V was shortened by 7 bases and J by 6 bases, with 15 bases between the two germline ends. From germline, CDR1 is SQVTM and CDR2 ANQGSEA. CDR3 in amino acids: CSADKGRAGELFF. The CDR3 DNA is TGCAGCGCCGACAAGGGAAGGGCCGGGGAGCTGTTTTTT.

The chain carries TRBV18 and TRBJ1-5; D gene uncertain. V lost 3 bases to trimming and J lost 0 bases, with 12 bases between them. This CDR3 has 16 amino acids. Germline lookup yields CDR1 KGHSH and CDR2 LQKENI. The CDR3 nucleotides read TGTGCCAGCTCACCCGTCTGGGATTTTAGCAATCAGCCCCAGCATTTT. Translating it yields CASSPVWDFSNQPQHF.

The V and J genes are TRBV7-2 and TRBJ2-7; D could derive from TRBD1 or TRBD2 (5 bases each). CDR1 and CDR2 (germline): SGHTA, FQGNSA. The germline V and J ends were trimmed by 4 bases and 6 bases, with 19 bases remaining between them. This CDR3 has 15 residues. The CDR3 here is CASSSSGTIPREQYF. CDR3 sequence (DNA): TGTGCCAGCAGCTCCTCCGGGACGATACCCCGCGAGCAGTACTTC.

V is TRBV5-1 and J is TRBJ2-1; 15 bases map to TRBD2. The CDR3 spans 16 residues. Per the germline V gene, CDR1 is SGHRS and CDR2 is YFSETQ. V trimming: 3 bases; J trimming: 5 bases; junction bases outside the gene matches: 3. The CDR3 sequence is CASSYGLAGGDNEQFF. As DNA, the CDR3 is TGCGCCAGCAGCTACGGACTAGCGGGAGGGGACAATGAGCAGTTCTTC. Full variable domain (rest looked up from reference TRBV5-1 and TRBJ2-1): KAGVTQTPRYLIKTRGQQVTLSCSPISGHRSVSWYQQTPGQGLQFLFEYFSETQRNKGNFPGRFSGRQFSNSRSEMNVSTLELGDSALYLCASSYGLAGGDNEQFFGPGTRLTVL.